This T cell receptor (beta chain) was obtained from a study of blood T cell dynamics during melanoma immunotherapy. Some clones are missing from TCRdb's copy, which holds only in-frame ones; the method was immunoSEQ multiplex PCR. The profile shows around 10,000 clones, 84% of them singletons. Per germline, CDR1 MGHRA and CDR2 YSYEKL. The CDR3 has 13 residues. Trimming shortened V by 0 bases and J by 4 bases, and 6 bases separated the two germline ends. The time point is: pre-treatment baseline. The rearrangement joins TRBV4-1 to TRBJ1-2; D is ambiguous. The starting material was blood, obtained from a patient treated with checkpoint blockade. The TCR was taken from a human donor with melanoma. The CDR3 nucleotides read TGCGCCAGCAGCCAAGAGGAGGGCTATGGCTACACCTTC. Residues: CASSQEEGYGYTF.